Listed here is a single T cell receptor beta chain. Antigen specificity is unknown. Blood samples were obtained at baseline, cycle 4 day 1, and cycle 7 day 1. This sample stems from a study of OX40 agonist ivuxolimab in advanced cancers. General study findings and limits: At doses 0.1 to 3.0 mg/kg, CD4+ and CD8+ clones expanded.

Produced via immunoSEQ multiplex PCR; TCRdb's table is partial and in-frame only. The data hold tens of thousands of clones, with about 85% observed a single time. The junction had 3 bases not matched to a gene; V was cut back by 3 bases and J by 6 bases. The CDR3 totals 13 residues. Germline V gene data show CDR1 as GTSNPN and CDR2 as SVGIG (reference sequence). This sample comprised CD4+ or CD8+ T cells sorted from blood, obtained in a trial of the OX40 agonist ivuxolimab. The chain has TRBV30 and TRBJ2-7; 12 nucleotides match TRBD2. The receptor comes from an adult with an advanced solid tumor such as melanoma, head and neck, liver or kidney cancer. CDR3 coding DNA: TGTGCCTGGAGGACTAGCGGGAGCGGCGAGCAGTACTTC. Its translation is CAWRTSGSGEQYF.